These T cell receptor beta chains were read from a single sample in a study of T cell responses to AZD1222 COVID-19 vaccine. Clones were read by immunoSEQ multiplex PCR, and TCRdb kept only the in-frame ones, dropping some. This table holds over 100,000 clones, approximately 93% found once. Sequenced here: peripheral blood, sampled on day 0 of AZD1222 vaccination. The source is an adult in good health. The conserved cysteine and the conserved F or W are not part of the CDR3 here. The D gene is left open where the match is weak.

d_call: TRBD1
j_call: TRBJ1-1
v_call: TRBV7-9
cdr3_aa: ASSTQGFSEAF

d_call: .
j_call: TRBJ1-5
v_call: TRBV7-6
cdr3_aa: ASSLGLAENQPQH

d_call: .
j_call: TRBJ2-7
v_call: TRBV18
cdr3_aa: ASSPLDRNYEQY

d_call: .
j_call: TRBJ1-2
v_call: TRBV7-2
cdr3_aa: ASSLRKTDNYGYT

d_call: TRBD1
j_call: TRBJ1-1
v_call: TRBV6-5
cdr3_aa: ASRRQGARAEAF

d_call: .
j_call: TRBJ2-1
v_call: TRBV14
cdr3_aa: ASGPRDRYNEQF

d_call: .
j_call: TRBJ2-1
v_call: TRBV4-1
cdr3_aa: ASSPRGVVQGVQF

d_call: .
j_call: TRBJ1-1
v_call: TRBV19
cdr3_aa: ASHGRGATKNTEAF

d_call: TRBD1
j_call: TRBJ1-1
v_call: TRBV6-5
cdr3_aa: ASSPGTGNEAF

d_call: TRBD1
j_call: TRBJ1-2
v_call: TRBV3-1/TRBV3-2
cdr3_aa: ASSQTGNGGYT

d_call: .
j_call: TRBJ1-1
v_call: TRBV25-1
cdr3_aa: ASQTGIPRGEAF

d_call: TRBD2
j_call: TRBJ2-2
v_call: TRBV15
cdr3_aa: ATSRGSGGDTGELF

d_call: TRBD1
j_call: TRBJ1-2
v_call: TRBV6-5
cdr3_aa: ASRISGTGGSGYT

d_call: TRBD1
j_call: TRBJ1-1
v_call: TRBV4-1
cdr3_aa: ASSQDGTGLNTEAF

d_call: .
j_call: TRBJ1-4
v_call: TRBV12-3/TRBV12-4
cdr3_aa: ASSWGREKLF

d_call: TRBD1
j_call: TRBJ1-2
v_call: TRBV6-4
cdr3_aa: ASSRQGGSMSYGYT

d_call: .
j_call: TRBJ1-1
v_call: TRBV6-2/TRBV6-3
cdr3_aa: ASSPATEAF

d_call: .
j_call: TRBJ2-3
v_call: TRBV7-3
cdr3_aa: ASSLSGSSTDTQY

d_call: TRBD2
j_call: TRBJ2-1
v_call: TRBV6-5
cdr3_aa: ASSYASGGAYEQF

d_call: TRBD1
j_call: TRBJ1-1
v_call: TRBV4-1
cdr3_aa: ASSPRPGQGARYTEAF

d_call: .
j_call: TRBJ2-5
v_call: TRBV25-1
cdr3_aa: ASSEYPGLGETQY

d_call: TRBD1
j_call: TRBJ2-6
v_call: TRBV9
cdr3_aa: ASSPWGGQGTGANVLT